A single sample is the source of the 5 T cell receptor beta chains below, sequenced in a study of shared T cell receptors in the human thymus. Sequenced by immunoSEQ multiplex PCR; TCRdb stores in-frame clones only, minus some. Among 700,000 or so clones listed, roughly 85% were seen once. These sequences were also reported in another study, on human thymus T cells.

Material for sequencing was thymocytes. These receptors originate from a girl under three years old with a congenital heart defect.

This chain joins TRBV13 and TRBJ2-1, with TRBD2 identical over 7 bases. The CDR3 is 15 amino acids. Germline CDR1 is PRHDT and CDR2 is FYEKMQ (reference sequence). J lost 9 bases, V lost 3 bases, and 11 bases had no gene match. This chain's CDR3 is CASSFEGTNQAEQFF. For the CDR3, the DNA is TGTGCCAGCAGCTTCGAGGGGACTAACCAAGCTGAGCAGTTCTTC.

The gene calls are TRBV7-8 and TRBJ2-5; TRBD1 might be the D (6 bases). The germline V gene has CDR1 SGHVS and CDR2 FQNEAQ. The ends were cut back, 5 bases at V and 1 base at J, with 14 bases in the middle. The CDR3 consists of 15 residues. The DNA of the CDR3 is TGTGCCAGCAGCGGGGAACAGGGATCCCAAGAGACCCAGTACTTC. It translates to CASSGEQGSQETQYF.

The CDR3: CASRCGVFDSAFYGYTF. The CDR3 DNA reads as TGCGCCAGCCGCTGTGGAGTATTTGACAGCGCTTTCTATGGCTACACCTTC. The chain has TRBV5-1 and TRBJ1-2; tentative D call: TRBD1 (5 bases). Germline V gene lookup returns CDR1 SGHRS and CDR2 YFSETQ. CDR3 size: 17 residues. V was cut by 7 bases and J by 4 bases, with 26 bases left in between.

This sequence joins TRBV29-1 and TRBJ1-2; 7 nucleotides agree with TRBD1. V shed 3 bases and J 3 bases; nucleotides not matched to a gene: 7. Germline V gene data show CDR1 as SQVTM and CDR2 as ANQGSEA. The CDR3 is 14 residues long. CDR3 in amino acids: CSVDSQGDDYGYTF. CDR3 DNA sequence: TGCAGCGTTGATTCGCAGGGGGATGACTATGGCTACACCTTC.

This chain uses TRBV11-2 with TRBJ1-1; D is perhaps TRBD1 (5 bases). Germline values: CDR1 SGHAT, CDR2 FQNNGV. The CDR3 extends over 15 amino acids. Trimming removed 2 bases from V and 1 base from J, with 11 bases in between. CDR3 sequence (DNA): TGTGCCAGCAGCTTACAAGCGGGGCGGAACACTGAAGCTTTCTTT. Amino acids: CASSLQAGRNTEAFF.